What follows is one TCR beta chain and its context. Its antigen is not known. Its ends do not fully match the called genes, so a read error is possible. This beta chain was picked up by a library intended for alpha chains and is off target, so its count carries little meaning. Germline values: CDR1 SGHAT, CDR2 FQNNGV. CDR3 length equals 15 residues. Study results and caveats: Tumor Treg TCRs overlapped most with tumor naive CD4+ cells.

TCRdb passed the 5' RACE reads through MiXCR, listing each CDR3 protein once. The table lists some 220 distinct CDR3 sequences, around 94% of them singletons. V and J are TRBV11-2 and TRBJ2-7; 11 nucleotides align to TRBD1. The sequencing sample was made of memory CD4+ T cells sorted from blood. Indicated subset: memory CD4+ T cells, CD4+CD45RO+CD25-. The receptor's source is a female donor with breast cancer. CDR3: CARSFSGQGAHKQYF. The DNA for the CDR3 is TGTGCCCGCAGCTTCTCCGGACAGGGGGCCCACAAGCAGTACTTC.